Listed here are 11 T cell receptor beta chains from one sample, sequenced in a study of cytomegalovirus exposure and HLA in healthy donors. 13 Jbeta primers and 60 Vbeta primers were used for the PCR. TCRdb's copy holds only in-frame clones and misses some; the assay was immunoSEQ multiplex PCR. The sample gives more than 100,000 clones, more than 70% of which show up once; 1.1% is in the top ten. The sequencing input was PBMCs. These receptors all stem from a male donor in good health and CMV-seronegative.

This chain links TRBV18 with TRBJ1-3, with 9 bases matching TRBD1. This CDR3 comprises 18 residues. CDR1 is KGHSH and CDR2 is LQKENI in the germline V gene. V shed 2 bases and J 0 bases; nucleotides not matched to a gene: 8. The CDR3 nucleotides read TGTGCCAGCTCACCAAGGGGTGGACAGGGGTACTCTGGAAACACCATATATTTT. Protein sequence: CASSPRGGQGYSGNTIYF.

The chain carries TRBV10-3 and TRBJ2-3; the D gene is possibly TRBD2 (6 bases). Trimming stripped 0 bases from V and 5 bases from J, with 9 bases between. The CDR3 has 14 amino acids. Looked up from germline, CDR1 is ENHRY and CDR2 is SYGVKD. The CDR3 loop is CAISESDGGDTQYF. DNA for the CDR3: TGTGCCATCAGTGAGTCTGACGGGGGAGATACGCAGTATTTT.

This clone was seen a few times. This chain joins TRBV10-2 and TRBJ2-7; no definite D call. Germline CDR1 WSHSY, CDR2 SAAADI. Trimming removed 4 bases at V and 0 bases at J, with 7 bases between. The CDR3 runs to 13 residues. DNA for the CDR3: TGCGCCAGCAGTGCCGACATCTCCTACGAGCAGTACTTC. Translated: CASSADISYEQYF.

This chain connects TRBV28 to TRBJ2-7; 7 nucleotides agree with TRBD1. The CDR3 has 17 amino acids. Trimming took 5 bases from V and 0 from J; bases not matched to a gene: 13. CDR1 is MDHEN, CDR2 SYDVKM, per germline. The CDR3, as DNA: TGTGCCAGCAGTCCCTCCACAGGGGCGGTTTTCTCCTACGAGCAGTACTTC. This encodes CASSPSTGAVFSYEQYF.

The rearrangement uses TRBV10-3 and TRBJ1-5; D is unresolved. V dropped 10 bases and J dropped 4 bases, with 17 bases sitting between them. The CDR3 is 14 residues long. Germline CDR1 and CDR2: ENHRY and SYGVKD. CDR3 amino acids: CATGRVGENQPQHF. CDR3 in DNA: TGTGCCACCGGTAGGGTCGGGGAGAATCAGCCCCAGCATTTT.

This chain's CDR3 is CASSSSGAYNEQFF. Here the CDR3 DNA reads TGCGCCAGCAGCTCGAGCGGGGCTTACAATGAGCAGTTCTTC. This chain links TRBV4-1 with TRBJ2-1, with 7 bases that match TRBD2. The CDR3 is made up of 14 amino acids. The germline gives CDR1 MGHRA, CDR2 YSYEKL. Trimming at V came to 5 bases and at J to 4 bases, leaving 5 bases not matched to a gene.

The chain recombines TRBV5-1 with TRBJ2-2; possible D gene TRBD2, 6 bases. The CDR3 runs 15 residues. V lost 2 bases to trimming and J lost 6 bases, with 14 bases between them. Per the germline V gene, CDR1 is SGHRS and CDR2 is YFSETQ. CDR3 sequence reads: CASSFGGAGAGELFF. The CDR3 bases are TGCGCCAGCAGCTTCGGCGGGGCAGGAGCCGGGGAGCTGTTTTTT.

This chain joins TRBV7-8 and TRBJ2-2; 14 bases map to TRBD2. Germline V CDR1 and CDR2: SGHVS, FQNEAQ. The CDR3 length is 18 residues. After removal of 4 bases from V and 4 bases from J, the junction contained 8 bases not matched to a gene. The CDR3 reads CASSSPGTSGGGTGELFF. In DNA form, the CDR3 reads TGTGCCAGCAGCTCCCCCGGGACTAGCGGGGGAGGCACCGGGGAGCTGTTTTTT.

In its sample, this clone was seen many times. The gene calls are TRBV4-3 and TRBJ2-7, with 9 bases that match TRBD1. V lost 5 bases, J lost 2 bases, and 4 bases stayed unmatched. CDR1 LGHNA and CDR2 YSLEER come from the germline V gene. CDR3 length: 14 residues. The CDR3 spells CASSAGTGPYEQYF. The CDR3 nucleotides are TGCGCCAGCAGCGCCGGGACAGGGCCCTACGAGCAGTACTTC.

V and J are TRBV4-3 and TRBJ2-3, with unresolved D. V lost 0 bases and J lost 0, with 13 bases in between. Germline V gene sequence: CDR1 LGHNA, CDR2 YSLEER. The CDR3 extends over 17 amino acids. The CDR3 bases are TGCGCCAGCAGCCAAGAGGGCAGAACTTTAAGCACAGATACGCAGTATTTT. This gives the protein CASSQEGRTLSTDTQYF.

The CDR3 DNA follows: TGTGCCAGTAGTGCGACAGGGGGACCCTCTGGAAACACCATATATTTT. It is translated as CASSATGGPSGNTIYF. The V gene is TRBV19, the J gene TRBJ1-3; 9 bases match TRBD1. In germline, CDR1 is LNHDA, CDR2 SQIVND (reference sequence). With V trimmed by 5 bases and J by 0 bases, 5 bases remained unmatched. The length of the CDR3 is 16 residues. Combining the CDR3 with reference TRBV19 and TRBJ1-3 gives the whole variable domain DGGITQSPKYLFRKEGQNVTLSCEQNLNHDAMYWYRQDPGQGLRLIYYSQIVNDFQKGDIAEGYSVSREKKESFPLTVTSAQKNPTAFYLCASSATGGPSGNTIYFGEGSWLTVV.